The rows below give T cell receptor beta chains drawn from one sample of a study of T cells in Graves' hyperthyroidism and ophthalmopathy. TCRdb redid the calling of the multiplex PCR reads with MiXCR, one entry per CDR3 protein. The profile shows about 640,000 distinct CDR3 sequences, 13% to 15% of them singletons. Sequencing was carried out using blood. These receptors all come from a woman in her 50s with Graves' ophthalmopathy. The CDR3 runs from the conserved cysteine through the conserved F or W. Fields, in order: J gene, V gene, D gene, clone size, CDR3 DNA, CDR3 protein. A D gene is named only where the DNA matches it firmly. Clone size appears in some rows only: once, few, many, or a class for an expanded clone.

j_gene: TRBJ1-1; v_gene: TRBV5-1; d_gene: NA; abundance: NA; CDR3nt: TGCGCCAGCAGCCAATTAGGGGGGAACACTGAAGCTTTCTTT; CDR3aa: CASSQLGGNTEAFF
j_gene: TRBJ2-1; v_gene: TRBV5-1; d_gene: NA; abundance: many; CDR3nt: TGCGCCAGCAGCTTGTTTGATGAGCAGTTCTTC; CDR3aa: CASSLFDEQFF
j_gene: TRBJ2-1; v_gene: TRBV24-1; d_gene: TRBD2; abundance: many; CDR3nt: TGTGCCACCAGTGATCGGACTAGCGGAATCTACAATGAGCAGTTCTTC; CDR3aa: CATSDRTSGIYNEQFF
j_gene: TRBJ2-1; v_gene: TRBV7-8; d_gene: TRBD2; abundance: many; CDR3nt: TGTGCCAGCAGCTTAGGGAGACTAGCTCTCTCCTACAATGAGCAGTTCTTC; CDR3aa: CASSLGRLALSYNEQFF
j_gene: TRBJ2-3; v_gene: TRBV7-2; d_gene: TRBD2; abundance: many; CDR3nt: TGTGCCAGCAGCCCCAGGCCTGGGACTAGGGGGGATACGCAGTATTTT; CDR3aa: CASSPRPGTRGDTQYF
j_gene: TRBJ1-2; v_gene: TRBV18; d_gene: TRBD1; abundance: many; CDR3nt: TGTGCCAGCTCACCAGCGGGACAGATGAACTATGGCTACACCTTC; CDR3aa: CASSPAGQMNYGYTF
j_gene: TRBJ2-5; v_gene: TRBV10-3; d_gene: NA; abundance: many; CDR3nt: TGTGCCATCAGTGAGTCAGGTAGCGGATTCTCTTCGCCAATAGAGACCCAGTACTTC; CDR3aa: CAISESGSGFSSPIETQYF
j_gene: TRBJ2-5; v_gene: TRBV28; d_gene: TRBD1; abundance: many; CDR3nt: TGTGCCAGCAGTTTATCCGGGACAGGGTTGGAGACCCAGTACTTC; CDR3aa: CASSLSGTGLETQYF
j_gene: TRBJ2-7; v_gene: TRBV19; d_gene: NA; abundance: few; CDR3nt: TGTGCCAGTAGTACCCGGACAGCCTACGAGCAGTACTTC; CDR3aa: CASSTRTAYEQYF
j_gene: TRBJ2-7; v_gene: TRBV11-2; d_gene: TRBD2; abundance: many; CDR3nt: TGTGCCAGCAGCTTAGAACTAGCGGGAGCCTACGAGCAGTACTTC; CDR3aa: CASSLELAGAYEQYF
j_gene: TRBJ2-7; v_gene: TRBV5-1; d_gene: TRBD2; abundance: many; CDR3nt: TGCGCCAGCAGCCCGGCTAGCGGGATCTACGAGCAGTACTTC; CDR3aa: CASSPASGIYEQYF
j_gene: TRBJ1-1; v_gene: TRBV28; d_gene: NA; abundance: many; CDR3nt: TGTGCCAGCAGTTTACTATCCCTAACGTGGAACACTGAAGCTTTCTTT; CDR3aa: CASSLLSLTWNTEAFF
j_gene: TRBJ2-6; v_gene: TRBV7-2; d_gene: NA; abundance: NA; CDR3nt: TGTGCCAGCAGCTTAGTCACTTTGTCGGATGACTCTGGGGCCAACGTCCTGACTTTC; CDR3aa: CASSLVTLSDDSGANVLTF
j_gene: TRBJ2-2; v_gene: TRBV9; d_gene: TRBD2; abundance: few; CDR3nt: TGTGCCAGCAGCGTAGACGGGAGGGGTACCGGGGAGCTGTTTTTT; CDR3aa: CASSVDGRGTGELFF
j_gene: TRBJ2-6; v_gene: TRBV28; d_gene: NA; abundance: NA; CDR3nt: TGTGCCAGCAGTTTGTCTCCGACGGACCGGGCTGGGGCCAACGTCCTGACTTTC; CDR3aa: CASSLSPTDRAGANVLTF
j_gene: TRBJ1-5; v_gene: TRBV29-1; d_gene: NA; abundance: NA; CDR3nt: TGCAGCGTTTTTACAGGGTCGAGCAATCAGCCCCAGCATTTT; CDR3aa: CSVFTGSSNQPQHF
j_gene: TRBJ2-7; v_gene: TRBV3-2; d_gene: NA; abundance: NA; CDR3nt: TGTGCCAGCAGCCAAGAACAGCCTAACTACGAGCAGTACTTC; CDR3aa: CASSQEQPNYEQYF
j_gene: TRBJ1-4; v_gene: TRBV28; d_gene: NA; abundance: NA; CDR3nt: TGTGCCAGCAGTCCTGAGGACAGTTATAATGAAAGACTGTTTTTT; CDR3aa: CASSPEDSYNERLFF
j_gene: TRBJ1-4; v_gene: TRBV7-2; d_gene: NA; abundance: many; CDR3nt: TGTGCCAGCAGCCCTCAAGGGAGGGGCGCCGGAGAAAAACTGTTTTTT; CDR3aa: CASSPQGRGAGEKLFF
j_gene: TRBJ2-1; v_gene: TRBV28; d_gene: TRBD1; abundance: NA; CDR3nt: TGTGCCAGCACCCCCGCAGGGACAGGGCCCTCCAATGAGCAGTTCTTC; CDR3aa: CASTPAGTGPSNEQFF
j_gene: TRBJ2-7; v_gene: TRBV7-2; d_gene: NA; abundance: many; CDR3nt: TGTGCCAGCAGCTTAGCTCAACGGACCTACGAGCAGTACTTC; CDR3aa: CASSLAQRTYEQYF
j_gene: TRBJ2-1; v_gene: TRBV3-1; d_gene: TRBD2; abundance: many; CDR3nt: TGTGCCAGCAGCCGTTGGGAGGGATGGATTTCTTACAATGAGCAGTTCTTC; CDR3aa: CASSRWEGWISYNEQFF
j_gene: TRBJ2-3; v_gene: TRBV5-4; d_gene: NA; abundance: many; CDR3nt: TGTGCCAGCAGCCTAGGGGACCGCAGCACAGATACGCAGTATTTT; CDR3aa: CASSLGDRSTDTQYF
j_gene: TRBJ1-2; v_gene: TRBV6-2/TRBV6-3; d_gene: NA; abundance: few; CDR3nt: TGTGCCAGCAGTTACTTCGCCGGCTACACCTTC; CDR3aa: CASSYFAGYTF
j_gene: TRBJ2-7; v_gene: TRBV27; d_gene: NA; abundance: many; CDR3nt: TGTGCCAGCAGTAGGAAAATGACAGACTCCTACGAGCAGTACTTC; CDR3aa: CASSRKMTDSYEQYF
j_gene: TRBJ2-1; v_gene: TRBV7-6; d_gene: TRBD2; abundance: NA; CDR3nt: TGTGCCAGCAGCTTATTGTCGCTAGCGGTTACATCCTACAATGAGCAGTTCTTC; CDR3aa: CASSLLSLAVTSYNEQFF
j_gene: TRBJ1-4; v_gene: TRBV2; d_gene: TRBD1; abundance: NA; CDR3nt: TGTGCCAGCAGTGAGGGACAGAGGGAGGAAAAACTGTTTTTT; CDR3aa: CASSEGQREEKLFF
j_gene: TRBJ2-3; v_gene: TRBV20-1; d_gene: TRBD1; abundance: NA; CDR3nt: TGCAGTGCTAGAGATCTTGGCAGGGGGAGCACAGATACGCAGTATTTT; CDR3aa: CSARDLGRGSTDTQYF
j_gene: TRBJ1-4; v_gene: TRBV29-1; d_gene: NA; abundance: NA; CDR3nt: TGCAGCGTCATAGGATTGGAGGGTCTAGCTGAAAAACTGTTTTTT; CDR3aa: CSVIGLEGLAEKLFF
j_gene: TRBJ1-4; v_gene: TRBV6-1; d_gene: NA; abundance: few; CDR3nt: TGTGCCAGCAGGGGATCAGGAGCAACTAATGAAAAACTGTTTTTT; CDR3aa: CASRGSGATNEKLFF
j_gene: TRBJ2-1; v_gene: TRBV5-1; d_gene: TRBD2; abundance: many; CDR3nt: TGCGCCAGCAGCACCCGGGACTATTACAATGAGCAGTTCTTC; CDR3aa: CASSTRDYYNEQFF
j_gene: TRBJ2-7; v_gene: TRBV12-3/TRBV12-4; d_gene: TRBD1; abundance: many; CDR3nt: TGTGCCAGCAGTTTAGAGCGAGGACAGGGGGTCTACGAGCAGTACTTC; CDR3aa: CASSLERGQGVYEQYF
j_gene: TRBJ1-1; v_gene: TRBV28; d_gene: NA; abundance: few; CDR3nt: TGTGCCAGCAGTCGGGTCGTAAACACTGAAGCTTTCTTT; CDR3aa: CASSRVVNTEAFF
j_gene: TRBJ2-1; v_gene: TRBV7-9; d_gene: NA; abundance: many; CDR3nt: TGTGCCAGCAGCTCGCGGGGGCCAGAAGAGCAGTTCTTC; CDR3aa: CASSSRGPEEQFF
j_gene: TRBJ1-2; v_gene: TRBV6-1; d_gene: NA; abundance: many; CDR3nt: TGTGCCAGCAGTTATGAATTAAACTGGGGGTTCAGTGGCTACACCTTC; CDR3aa: CASSYELNWGFSGYTF
j_gene: TRBJ2-3; v_gene: TRBV20-1; d_gene: TRBD2; abundance: NA; CDR3nt: TGCAGTGCTAGAAACGAAGCGGGAGAGCGCACAGATACGCAGTATTTT; CDR3aa: CSARNEAGERTDTQYF
j_gene: TRBJ2-3; v_gene: TRBV24-1; d_gene: TRBD1; abundance: many; CDR3nt: TGTGCCACCAGTGATAGACAGGGGTCTCTCACAGATACGCAGTATTTT; CDR3aa: CATSDRQGSLTDTQYF
j_gene: TRBJ2-7; v_gene: TRBV20-1; d_gene: TRBD1; abundance: few; CDR3nt: TGCAGTGCTAGAGATGGTCCGGACAGGGGGCTCACCTACGAGCAGTACTTC; CDR3aa: CSARDGPDRGLTYEQYF
j_gene: TRBJ1-1; v_gene: TRBV7-2; d_gene: TRBD1; abundance: many; CDR3nt: TGTGCCAGCAGCTTACCCATAGACAGGGCTAGCACTGAAGCTTTCTTT; CDR3aa: CASSLPIDRASTEAFF
j_gene: TRBJ2-1; v_gene: TRBV20-1; d_gene: NA; abundance: many; CDR3nt: TGCAGTGCTCCTCGGGACTCGAACAATGAGCAGTTCTTC; CDR3aa: CSAPRDSNNEQFF
j_gene: TRBJ2-2; v_gene: TRBV27; d_gene: NA; abundance: few; CDR3nt: TGTGCCAGCTGTACACCGGGGGGCTCCACCGGGGAGCTGTTTTTT; CDR3aa: CASCTPGGSTGELFF
j_gene: TRBJ2-3; v_gene: TRBV4-2; d_gene: TRBD2; abundance: NA; CDR3nt: TGTGCCAGCAGCCAAGTGATGCTAGCGGGAGGAACAGATACGCAGTATTTT; CDR3aa: CASSQVMLAGGTDTQYF
j_gene: TRBJ2-6; v_gene: TRBV27; d_gene: NA; abundance: many; CDR3nt: TGTGCCAGCAGTTTATTTGGGGCCCTCGGGGCCAACGTCCTGACTTTC; CDR3aa: CASSLFGALGANVLTF
j_gene: TRBJ2-5; v_gene: TRBV7-3; d_gene: NA; abundance: NA; CDR3nt: TGTGCCAGCAGCGCCAACGTAGAATCAGAGACCCAGTACTTC; CDR3aa: CASSANVESETQYF
j_gene: TRBJ2-5; v_gene: TRBV15; d_gene: TRBD2; abundance: few; CDR3nt: TGTGCCACCAGCAGAGATGGGGCTAGCGGGAGGATCGGAGAGACCCAGTACTTC; CDR3aa: CATSRDGASGRIGETQYF
j_gene: TRBJ1-1; v_gene: TRBV7-2; d_gene: NA; abundance: NA; CDR3nt: TGTGCCAGCAGCCCGCAGGGTTTTTGGGCTTTCTTT; CDR3aa: CASSPQGFWAFF
j_gene: TRBJ2-5; v_gene: TRBV5-5; d_gene: NA; abundance: many; CDR3nt: TGTGCCAGCAGCTTGGACGGGACACCACAAGAGACCCAGTACTTC; CDR3aa: CASSLDGTPQETQYF
j_gene: TRBJ1-2; v_gene: TRBV6-1; d_gene: TRBD1; abundance: NA; CDR3nt: TGTGCCAGCAGTGAAACAGGGGTGAGATATGGCTACACCTTC; CDR3aa: CASSETGVRYGYTF
j_gene: TRBJ2-7; v_gene: TRBV18; d_gene: NA; abundance: few; CDR3nt: TGTGCCAGTTCACCGGAGATAGCTTCCTACGAGCAGTACTTC; CDR3aa: CASSPEIASYEQYF